This T cell receptor (beta chain) emerged from a study of T cells in localized non-small cell lung cancer. The germline V gene has CDR1 SGHRS and CDR2 YFSETQ. The germline V and J ends were trimmed by 4 bases and 0 bases, with 11 bases remaining between them. This CDR3 is 15 amino acids long. The assay was immunoSEQ multiplex PCR, and TCRdb's table has in-frame clones only and misses some. The sample gives about 40,000 clones, over 75% of which show up once; over 9.5% is in the top ten. Study-level points and caveats: Longer overall survival was linked to higher blood T cell density. Uninvolved adjacent lung had more T cell clonality than any other tissue, topping tumor. A median of about 60 of the top 100 tumor clones appeared in adjacent lung, which was paired and uninvolved.

With respect to this clone: As yet, its antigen is unknown.

The origin of this receptor is a woman aged 40-69 years with stage II lung adenocarcinoma. The sample consisted of PBMCs, taken before any cancer treatment. The chain couples TRBV5-1 to TRBJ2-1; D gene unclear. CDR3: CASSAGSSSYNEQFF. The CDR3 bases are TGCGCCAGCAGCGCTGGCTCCAGCTCCTACAATGAGCAGTTCTTC.